A selection of T cell receptor beta chains follows, all from one sample in a study of blood T cell repertoires in COVID-19. The protocol was immunoSEQ multiplex PCR, while the TCRdb copy is restricted to in-frame clones and leaves out a portion. The repertoire holds some 130,000 clones, 65% to 90% seen once, with about 8.4% in the top ten. The source material was peripheral blood. The receptors derive from a woman in her sixties with active or convalescent COVID-19. The CDR3 runs from the conserved cysteine through the conserved F or W. Fields, in order: D gene, J gene, clone size, V gene, CDR3 DNA, CDR3 protein. D genes are given only for firm matches. Part of the rows lack a size; the others show once, few, many or a class for expanded clones.

d_call: TRBD2
j_call: TRBJ2-3
clone_size: few
v_call: TRBV4-1
cdr3_nt: TGCGCCAGCAGCCAGACTAGCGGGAGGACAGATACGCAGTATTTT
cdr3_aa: CASSQTSGRTDTQYF

d_call: .
j_call: TRBJ2-7
clone_size: .
v_call: TRBV5-4
cdr3_nt: TGTGCCAGCAGCTTGCCGGGACTCCTAGGCGAGCAGTACTTC
cdr3_aa: CASSLPGLLGEQYF

d_call: .
j_call: TRBJ1-1
clone_size: .
v_call: TRBV10-3
cdr3_nt: TGTGCCGTCCTCAGGAGGGCTGGGGAAGCTTTCTTT
cdr3_aa: CAVLRRAGEAFF

d_call: .
j_call: TRBJ1-1
clone_size: .
v_call: TRBV3-1/TRBV3-2
cdr3_nt: TGTGCCAGCAGTGAAGGAGGTGTGGGTTTCAGCACTGAAGCTTTCTTT
cdr3_aa: CASSEGGVGFSTEAFF

d_call: .
j_call: TRBJ2-7
clone_size: .
v_call: TRBV4-3
cdr3_nt: TGCGCCAGCAGCCAAGATCGAGGACTAGGGGGGGAACAGTACTTC
cdr3_aa: CASSQDRGLGGEQYF

d_call: TRBD2
j_call: TRBJ2-4
clone_size: .
v_call: TRBV30
cdr3_nt: TGTGCCTGGAGTAGCGGGACTAGCGGACCCAAAAACATTCAGTACTTC
cdr3_aa: CAWSSGTSGPKNIQYF

d_call: TRBD1
j_call: TRBJ1-2
clone_size: .
v_call: TRBV19
cdr3_nt: TGTGCCAGTAGTGCCCAGGACAGGGGGCGAGGTTTACATGGCTACACCTTC
cdr3_aa: CASSAQDRGRGLHGYTF

d_call: .
j_call: TRBJ1-2
clone_size: .
v_call: TRBV2
cdr3_nt: TGTGCCAGCGGCTGGAGGGGATCTTATGGCTACACCTTC
cdr3_aa: CASGWRGSYGYTF

d_call: TRBD1
j_call: TRBJ1-1
clone_size: few
v_call: TRBV19
cdr3_nt: TGTGCCAGTAGTGCAACAGGGGGTGGCACTGAAGCTTTCTTT
cdr3_aa: CASSATGGGTEAFF

d_call: TRBD2
j_call: TRBJ2-5
clone_size: few
v_call: TRBV6-5
cdr3_nt: TGTGCCAGCAGCGCCCTAGCGGCCAGGACCCAGTACTTC
cdr3_aa: CASSALAARTQYF

d_call: TRBD1
j_call: TRBJ1-2
clone_size: few
v_call: TRBV19
cdr3_nt: TGTGCCAGTACCATGACAGGGGGCTACTATGGCTACACCTTC
cdr3_aa: CASTMTGGYYGYTF

d_call: .
j_call: TRBJ1-2
clone_size: .
v_call: TRBV14
cdr3_nt: TGTGCCAGCAGCCAACAGGGGACCCTTTCTTATTCTTCTGGCTACACCTTC
cdr3_aa: CASSQQGTLSYSSGYTF

d_call: TRBD1
j_call: TRBJ2-5
clone_size: .
v_call: TRBV18
cdr3_nt: TGTGCCAGCTCACCAGGCACAGGGGAAGAGACCCAGTACTTC
cdr3_aa: CASSPGTGEETQYF

d_call: .
j_call: TRBJ1-2
clone_size: many
v_call: TRBV5-6
cdr3_nt: TGTGCCAGCAGCTTGGGTTTTCGGGACTATGGCTACACCTTC
cdr3_aa: CASSLGFRDYGYTF